This T cell receptor beta chain was obtained from a study of cytomegalovirus exposure and HLA in healthy donors. As for the study in general: An early release of data contained roughly 86 million unique TCRs, which came from HLA-typed donors.

This clone was seen a handful of times. The antigen remains unidentified. It was with 60 Vbeta and 13 Jbeta primers that the PCR ran. Generated by immunoSEQ multiplex PCR, the TCRdb table keeps only in-frame clones and is missing some. The sample shows about 150,000 clones, around 80% of them seen only once. General study results and limits: Some 150 TCR beta chains were listed as cytomegalovirus-associated. Sequencing had likely introduced a cluster of highly shared sequence variants as an artifact. In a later analysis, TCR beta V- and J-gene trimming was associated with a missense DCLRE1C variant.

CDR1 and CDR2 from the germline V gene are LNHNV and YYDKDF (reference sequence). V trimming: 1 base; J trimming: 2 bases; junction bases outside the gene matches: 2. The CDR3 has 14 residues. Sequenced input: PBMCs. This TCR was sampled from a male donor in good health and CMV-seronegative. The rearrangement uses TRBV15 and TRBJ2-7, with TRBD1 matching 7 bases. CDR3 DNA sequence: TGTGCCACCAGCAGAGGCGGACAGGCCTACGAGCAGTACTTC. Translated: CATSRGGQAYEQYF. The full variable domain, rest sourced from reference TRBV15 and TRBJ2-7, is DAMVIQNPRYQVTQFGKPVTLSCSQTLNHNVMYWYQQKSSQAPKLLFHYYDKDFNNEADTPDNFQSRRPNTSFCFLDIRSPGLGDTAMYLCATSRGGQAYEQYFGPGTRLTVT.